This TCR beta chain comes out of a study of shared clonotypes between healthy human individuals. V was pared by 4 bases and J by 1 base, with 4 bases of the junction left unmatched. Looked up from germline, CDR1 is MGHDK and CDR2 is SYGVNS. The CDR3 extends over 14 amino acids. CD45RO-negative cells were positively selected for CCR7, leaving out terminally differentiated effector memory CD45RA+ cells. The authors ran the assay at deep level. Original data processing: ImmunoSEQ junction-only sequences lacked quality scores, so their filtering differed. Only in-frame clones appear in the TCRdb table, and some are missing; sequencing was by immunoSEQ multiplex PCR. D and trimming come from the DNA, and the V and J calls and clone size come from that table. The data contain about 2 million clones, about 94% of them singletons.

The chain recombines TRBV25-1 with TRBJ2-7; 7 bases fit TRBD2. Sequencing was done on a sample of naive CD8+ T cells sorted from blood. This receptor was obtained from a man aged 18 to 29 in good health. CDR3 nucleotide sequence: TGTGCCAGCAGTGGATTTAGCGGGTCCTACGAGCAGTACTTC. It codes for CASSGFSGSYEQYF.